This TCR beta chain was documented in a study of cytomegalovirus exposure and HLA in healthy donors. With respect to this clone: No antigen is known for it.

Study-wide results and caveats: Specificity for CMV antigens was confirmed in vitro for a few of the CMV-associated chains.

Germline CDR1 reads KGHSH; CDR2 reads LQKENI. The CDR3 covers 15 residues. V was cut by 2 bases and J by 7 bases, with 16 bases left in between. The PCR had 60 Vbeta and 13 Jbeta primers. The method was immunoSEQ multiplex PCR; TCRdb's version includes in-frame clones alone and lacks a portion of them. The sample has 200,000 to 300,000 clones, roughly four fifths seen once. The V and J genes are TRBV18 and TRBJ2-3; the D gene is possibly TRBD2 (5 bases). Material: PBMCs. The TCR comes from a woman between 40 and 50 years old in good health and CMV-seropositive. CDR3 in amino acids: CASSPTAGRMNTQYF. The CDR3 region has the DNA TGTGCCAGCTCACCAACCGCGGGTCGAATGAATACGCAGTATTTT.